This T cell receptor beta chain was sequenced during a study of regulatory T cells in long-lasting Graves disease. Construction of TCR beta libraries relied on iRepertoire HTBI primers and on Arm-PCR targeting CDR3 regions. TCRdb called the multiplex PCR reads again in MiXCR, with one record for every CDR3 protein. The sample records 350,000 to 500,000 distinct CDR3 sequences, approximately 22% being singletons. Documented time point: persistent/refractory GD, antithyroid drugs over 5 years with positive TRAb. From RNA extracted from PBMCs, the TCR library was made. The sample in question was peripheral blood mononuclear cells (PBMCs), obtained when the disease was refractory, from a patient treated with antithyroid drugs. The receptor was isolated from a female donor with Graves disease.

The CDR3 coding sequence is TGTGCCAGCAGCTTAGAAGACGGCTCCTACGAGCAGTACTTC. This gives the protein CASSLEDGSYEQYF. This chain joins TRBV7-9 and TRBJ2-7; D gene ambiguous. Trimming took 1 base from V and 0 from J, leaving 7 bases between them. The CDR3 is made up of 14 amino acids. Per the germline V gene, CDR1 is SEHNR and CDR2 is FQNEAQ (reference sequence).